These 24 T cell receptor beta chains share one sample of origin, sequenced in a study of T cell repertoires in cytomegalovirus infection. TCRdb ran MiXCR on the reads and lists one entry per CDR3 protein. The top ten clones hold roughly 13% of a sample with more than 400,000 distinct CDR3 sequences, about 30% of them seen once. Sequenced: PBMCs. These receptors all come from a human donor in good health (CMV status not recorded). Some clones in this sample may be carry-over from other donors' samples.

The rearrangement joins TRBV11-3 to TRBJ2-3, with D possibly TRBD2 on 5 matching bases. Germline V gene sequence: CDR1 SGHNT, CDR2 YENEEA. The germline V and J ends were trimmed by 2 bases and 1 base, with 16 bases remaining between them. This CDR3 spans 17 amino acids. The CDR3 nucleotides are TGTGCCAGCAGCTTACGGACTTCCTTAACGGGCACAGATACGCAGTATTTT. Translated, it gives CASSLRTSLTGTDTQYF.

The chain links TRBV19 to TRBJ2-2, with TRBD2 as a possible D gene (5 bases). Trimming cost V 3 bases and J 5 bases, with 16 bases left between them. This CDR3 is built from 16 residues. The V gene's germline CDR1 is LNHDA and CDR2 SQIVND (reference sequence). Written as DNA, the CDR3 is TGTGCCAGTAGTATGGCCCCTGGACTCCTAACCGGGGAGCTGTTTTTT. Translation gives CASSMAPGLLTGELFF.

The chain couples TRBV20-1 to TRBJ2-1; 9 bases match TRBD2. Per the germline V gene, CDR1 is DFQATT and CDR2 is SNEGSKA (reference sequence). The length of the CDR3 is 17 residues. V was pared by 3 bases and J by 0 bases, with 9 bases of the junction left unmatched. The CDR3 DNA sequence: TGCAGTGCTAGGTGGCTAGCGGGGACTAGCTCCTACAATGAGCAGTTCTTC. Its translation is CSARWLAGTSSYNEQFF.

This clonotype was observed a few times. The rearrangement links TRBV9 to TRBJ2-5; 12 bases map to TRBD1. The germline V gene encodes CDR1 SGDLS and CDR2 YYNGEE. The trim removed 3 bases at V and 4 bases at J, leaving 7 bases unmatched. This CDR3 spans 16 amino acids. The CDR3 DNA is TGTGCCAGCAGCGCCCGGGACAGGGGGCGGCGAGAGACCCAGTACTTC. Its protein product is CASSARDRGRRETQYF.

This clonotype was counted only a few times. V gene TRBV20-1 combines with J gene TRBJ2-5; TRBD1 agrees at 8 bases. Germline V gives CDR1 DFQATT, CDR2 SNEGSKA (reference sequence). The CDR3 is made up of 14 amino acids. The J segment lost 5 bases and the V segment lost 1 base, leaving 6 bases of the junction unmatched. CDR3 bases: TGCAGTGCTAGAGGGACAGGGATTGGGGAGACCCAGTACTTC. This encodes CSARGTGIGETQYF.

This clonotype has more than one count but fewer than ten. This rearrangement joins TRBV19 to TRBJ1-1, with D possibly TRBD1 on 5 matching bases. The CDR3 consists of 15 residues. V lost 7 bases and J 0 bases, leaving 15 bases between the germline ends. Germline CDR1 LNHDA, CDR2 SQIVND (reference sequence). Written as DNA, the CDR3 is TGTGCCAGTATCGCCAGGGACGTCATGAACACTGAAGCTTTCTTT. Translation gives CASIARDVMNTEAFF.

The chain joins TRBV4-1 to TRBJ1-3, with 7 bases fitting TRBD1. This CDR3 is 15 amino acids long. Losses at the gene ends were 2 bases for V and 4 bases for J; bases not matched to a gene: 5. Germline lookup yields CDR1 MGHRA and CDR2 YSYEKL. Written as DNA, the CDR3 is TGCGCCAGCAGCCAACCCGACAGGGACGGAAACACCATATATTTT. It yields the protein CASSQPDRDGNTIYF.

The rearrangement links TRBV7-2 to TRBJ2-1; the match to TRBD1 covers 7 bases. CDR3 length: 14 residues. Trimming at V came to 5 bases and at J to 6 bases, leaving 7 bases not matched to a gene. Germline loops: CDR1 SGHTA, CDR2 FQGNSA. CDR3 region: CASSETGSGNEQFF. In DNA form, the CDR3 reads TGTGCCAGCAGCGAGACAGGGTCGGGCAATGAGCAGTTCTTC.

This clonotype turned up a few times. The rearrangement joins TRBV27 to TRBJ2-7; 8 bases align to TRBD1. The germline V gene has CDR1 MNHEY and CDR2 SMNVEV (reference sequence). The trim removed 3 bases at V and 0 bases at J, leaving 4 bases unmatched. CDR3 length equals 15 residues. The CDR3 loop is CASSLTGVSSYEQYF. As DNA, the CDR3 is TGTGCCAGCAGTTTGACAGGGGTTAGCTCCTACGAGCAGTACTTC.

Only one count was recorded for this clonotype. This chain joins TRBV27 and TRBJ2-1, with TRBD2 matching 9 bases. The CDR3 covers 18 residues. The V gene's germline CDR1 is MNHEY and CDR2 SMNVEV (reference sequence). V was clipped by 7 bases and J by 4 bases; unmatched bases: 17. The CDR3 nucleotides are TGTGCCAGCACTCGTGTGCTAGCGGGACCGCCGGGTTACAATGAGCAGTTCTTC. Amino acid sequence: CASTRVLAGPPGYNEQFF.

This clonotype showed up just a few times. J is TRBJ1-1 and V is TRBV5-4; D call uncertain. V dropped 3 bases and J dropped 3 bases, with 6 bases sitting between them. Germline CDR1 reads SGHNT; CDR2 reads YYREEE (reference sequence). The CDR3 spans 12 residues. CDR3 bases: TGTGCCAGCAGCTCTCCTGACACTGAAGCTTTCTTT. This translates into CASSSPDTEAFF.

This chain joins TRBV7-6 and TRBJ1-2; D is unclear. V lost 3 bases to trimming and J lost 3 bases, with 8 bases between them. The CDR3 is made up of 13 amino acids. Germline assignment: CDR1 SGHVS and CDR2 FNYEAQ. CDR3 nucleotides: TGTGCCAGCAGCTTGAGGGTCGACTATGGCTACACCTTC. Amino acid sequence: CASSLRVDYGYTF.

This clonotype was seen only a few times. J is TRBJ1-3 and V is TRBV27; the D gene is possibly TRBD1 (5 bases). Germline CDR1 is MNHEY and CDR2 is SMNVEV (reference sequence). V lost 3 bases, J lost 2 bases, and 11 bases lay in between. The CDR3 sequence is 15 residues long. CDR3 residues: CASSFEGKAGNTIYF. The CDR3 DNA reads TGTGCCAGCAGTTTCGAGGGGAAGGCTGGAAACACCATATATTTT.

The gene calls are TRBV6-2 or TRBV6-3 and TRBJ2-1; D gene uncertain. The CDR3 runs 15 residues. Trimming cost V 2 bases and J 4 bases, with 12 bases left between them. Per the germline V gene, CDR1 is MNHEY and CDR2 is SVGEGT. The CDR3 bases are TGTGCCAGCAGTTACCATCGGACCCGTTACAATGAGCAGTTCTTC. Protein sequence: CASSYHRTRYNEQFF.

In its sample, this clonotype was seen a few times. Written as DNA, the CDR3 is TGTGCCAGCAGCCCGCGAGGGGGGTATGGCACCGGGGAGCTGTTTTTT. Protein: CASSPRGGYGTGELFF. The J gene is TRBJ2-2, the V gene TRBV7-6; tentatively, D is TRBD1 or TRBD2 (6 bases each). Trimming took off 5 bases at V and 4 bases at J, with 17 bases between the two ends. Per the germline V gene, CDR1 is SGHVS and CDR2 is FNYEAQ. There are 16 residues in the CDR3.

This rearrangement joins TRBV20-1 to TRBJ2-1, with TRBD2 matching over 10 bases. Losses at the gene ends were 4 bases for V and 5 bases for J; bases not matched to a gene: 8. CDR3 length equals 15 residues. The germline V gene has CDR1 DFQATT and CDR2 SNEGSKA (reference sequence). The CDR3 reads CSAIPTSGFDNEQFF. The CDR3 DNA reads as TGCAGTGCTATCCCGACTAGCGGGTTTGACAATGAGCAGTTCTTC.

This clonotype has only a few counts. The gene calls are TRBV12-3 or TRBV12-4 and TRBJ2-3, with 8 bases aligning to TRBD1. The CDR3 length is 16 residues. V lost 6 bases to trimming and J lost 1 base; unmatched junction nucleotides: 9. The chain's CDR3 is CASRLPGTGGTDTQYF. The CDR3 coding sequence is TGTGCCAGCAGGTTACCCGGGACAGGCGGCACAGATACGCAGTATTTT.

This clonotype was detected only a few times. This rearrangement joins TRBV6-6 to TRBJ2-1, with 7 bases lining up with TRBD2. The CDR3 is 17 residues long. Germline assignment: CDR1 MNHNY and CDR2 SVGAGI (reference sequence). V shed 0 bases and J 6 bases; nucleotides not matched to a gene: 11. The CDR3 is CASSYSIVAGVSNEQFF. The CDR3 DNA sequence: TGTGCCAGCAGTTACTCGATCGTCGCGGGAGTCTCCAATGAGCAGTTCTTC.

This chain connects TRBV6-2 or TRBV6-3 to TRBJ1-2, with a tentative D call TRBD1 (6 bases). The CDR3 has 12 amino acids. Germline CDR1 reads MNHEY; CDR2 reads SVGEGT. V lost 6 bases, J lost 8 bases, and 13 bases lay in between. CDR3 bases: TGTGCCAGCAGGACAAACAGGGACGGCTACACCTTC. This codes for CASRTNRDGYTF.

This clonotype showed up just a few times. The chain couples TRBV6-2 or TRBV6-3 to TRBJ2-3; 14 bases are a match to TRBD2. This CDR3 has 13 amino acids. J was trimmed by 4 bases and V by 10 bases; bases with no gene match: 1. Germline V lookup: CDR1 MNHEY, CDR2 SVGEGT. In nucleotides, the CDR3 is TGTGCCACGGGACTAGCGGGAGCAGATACGCAGTATTTT. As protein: CATGLAGADTQYF.

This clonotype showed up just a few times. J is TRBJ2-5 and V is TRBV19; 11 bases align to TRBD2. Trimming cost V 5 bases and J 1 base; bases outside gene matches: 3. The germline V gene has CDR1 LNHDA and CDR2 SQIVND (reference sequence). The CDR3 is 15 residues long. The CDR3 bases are TGTGCCAGTAGTCCAGGGACTAGCGGCCAAGAGACCCAGTACTTC. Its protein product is CASSPGTSGQETQYF.

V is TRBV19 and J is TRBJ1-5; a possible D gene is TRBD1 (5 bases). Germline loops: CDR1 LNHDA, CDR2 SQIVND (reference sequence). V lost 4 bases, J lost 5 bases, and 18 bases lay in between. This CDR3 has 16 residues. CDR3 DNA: TGTGCCAGTAGTACGTCGTTGGGGCCCGACTATCAGCCCCAGCATTTT. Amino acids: CASSTSLGPDYQPQHF.

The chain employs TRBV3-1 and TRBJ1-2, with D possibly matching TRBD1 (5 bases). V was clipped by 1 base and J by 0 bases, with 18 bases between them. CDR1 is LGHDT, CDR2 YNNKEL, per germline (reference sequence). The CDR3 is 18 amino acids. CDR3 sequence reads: CASSQGGQWGRTNYGYTF. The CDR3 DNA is TGTGCCAGCAGCCAAGGGGGCCAGTGGGGGAGGACTAACTATGGCTACACCTTC.

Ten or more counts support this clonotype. Here the CDR3 reads CASSLAGTGGYEQYF. CDR3 coding DNA: TGTGCCAGCAGCTTAGCCGGGACAGGGGGCTACGAGCAGTACTTC. The chain is built from TRBV7-2 and TRBJ2-7; 11 bases line up with TRBD1. Trimming cost V 0 bases and J 3 bases; bases outside gene matches: 1. The CDR3 is 15 amino acids. CDR1 is SGHTA, CDR2 FQGNSA, per germline.